This TCR beta chain was documented in a study of blood T cell repertoires in COVID-19. The overall study: There were acute and convalescent COVID-19 samples, and they came from the United States, Italy and Spain. T cells, B-cell-depleted T cells, or PBMCs supplied cDNA or gDNA.

V was clipped by 2 bases and J by 5 bases; unmatched bases: 6. Looked up from germline, CDR1 is MNHEY and CDR2 is SVGAGI. The CDR3 totals 14 residues. This clone appeared a few times. In the source study's methods: Counts of nucleated cells, estimated from reference gene primer amplification, were obtained. TCRdb's copy holds only in-frame clones and misses some; the assay was immunoSEQ multiplex PCR. That table is the source of V, J and clone size, and D and trimming were worked out from the DNA. Here the sample spans some 300,000 clones, approximately 85% being singletons. The chain couples TRBV6-5 to TRBJ2-7, with 7 bases that match TRBD1. The clonotype originates from a woman between 25 and 40 years old who had recovered from COVID-19. The specimen sequenced was PBMCs or T cells enriched from blood (not recorded which). CDR3 sequence reads: CASSYLTGDDEQYF. The CDR3 DNA reads TGTGCCAGCAGTTACCTCACAGGGGACGACGAGCAGTACTTC.